The next 23 T cell receptor beta chains were all read from a single sample in a study of CD8 T cells in Susac syndrome (dated by TCRdb to between 2018 and 2021). Library prep was done by the immunoSEQ multiplex PCR assay. RNA was extracted using the RNeasy kit, and about 0.5 to 1 ug of the RNA was reverse transcribed with random hexamers. TCRdb passed the public sequencing reads through fastp at Q25 and MiXCR, retaining productive beta sequences. Every entry covers one CDR3 protein and lists the most common genes and DNA from its rows. The sample records 75,000 to 80,000 distinct CDR3 sequences, approximately 95% of which are singletons. The ten biggest clones cover about 0.52% of the sample. The sequenced sample consisted of CD8+ T cells from PBMCs. These receptors came from a human donor with Susac syndrome.

J is TRBJ1-2 and V is TRBV7-2; the D gene is possibly TRBD1 (5 bases). V was trimmed by 5 bases and J by 3 bases, leaving 10 bases between them. The CDR3 totals 13 residues. CDR1 and CDR2 from the germline V gene are SGHTA and FQGNSA. The DNA for the CDR3 is TGTGCCAGCAGCCCGACAGTGGACTATGGCTACACCTTC. Its protein is CASSPTVDYGYTF. The full variable domain, completed using reference TRBV7-2 and TRBJ1-2, is GAGVSQSPSNKVTEKGKDVELRCDPISGHTALYWYRQSLGQGLEFLIYFQGNSAPDKSGLPSDRFSAERTGGSVSTLTIQRTQQEDSAVYLCASSPTVDYGYTFGSGTRLTVV.

V is TRBV19 and J is TRBJ2-5; no clear D. V was shortened by 7 bases and J by 7 bases, with 10 bases between the two germline ends. The CDR3 has 11 amino acids. Germline V CDR1 and CDR2: LNHDA, SQIVND (reference sequence). The CDR3 nucleotides are TGTGCCAGTAAGGGCCCCGGGACCCAGTACTTC. Translated, it gives CASKGPGTQYF.

The CDR3 nucleotides read TGTGCTAGTGGTTTGGGGGGGGCGCGGTACAATGAGCAGTTCTTC. It specifies CASGLGGARYNEQFF. This sequence joins TRBV12-5 and TRBJ2-1; D could derive from TRBD1 or TRBD2 (6 bases each). This CDR3 spans 15 amino acids. Trimming took 1 base from V and 4 from J, leaving 11 bases between them. From germline, CDR1 is LGHNT and CDR2 FRNRAP.

The rearrangement joins TRBV6-6 to TRBJ1-2; 7 positions agree with TRBD1. Losses at the gene ends were 5 bases for V and 8 bases for J; bases not matched to a gene: 8. CDR1 is MNHNY and CDR2 is SVGAGI in the germline V gene (reference sequence). The CDR3 loop spans 13 amino acids. DNA for the CDR3: TGTGCCAGCAGTGACGACAGGGCGGGAGGCTACACCTTC. The encoded protein is CASSDDRAGGYTF.

This chain links TRBV6-4 with TRBJ2-3; D is ambiguous. This CDR3 is 14 amino acids long. Germline lookup yields CDR1 MRHNA and CDR2 SNTAGT. Trimming removed 0 bases from V and 2 bases from J, with 6 bases in between. CDR3 bases: TGTGCCAGCAGTGACTCAGGATCCACAGATACGCAGTATTTT. Translated, it gives CASSDSGSTDTQYF.

This chain links TRBV12-3 or TRBV12-4 with TRBJ1-6; the D is unclear. This CDR3 comprises 14 residues. The V end was cut by 3 bases, the J end by 7 bases, with 10 bases between. Here the CDR3 reads CASSFTEKNSPLHF. In nucleotides, the CDR3 is TGTGCCAGCAGTTTTACGGAGAAAAATTCACCCCTCCACTTT.

This clonotype has just one count. This sequence joins TRBV20-1 and TRBJ1-1; no reliable D call. Deletions cut 3 bases from V and 5 bases from J, with 10 bases between. This CDR3 spans 12 amino acids. Germline CDR1 DFQATT, CDR2 SNEGSKA (reference sequence). The CDR3 here is CSASRLVTEAFF. CDR3 DNA sequence: TGCAGTGCTAGTCGGTTGGTGACTGAAGCTTTCTTT.

V usage is TRBV6-4 and J usage is TRBJ2-2; maybe TRBD1 (5 bases). CDR1 MRHNA and CDR2 SNTAGT come from the germline V gene. V was trimmed by 3 bases and J by 4 bases, leaving 12 bases between them. This CDR3 is built from 15 residues. The CDR3 reads CASSERGPGTGELFF. The CDR3, as DNA: TGTGCCAGCAGTGAAAGGGGCCCTGGCACCGGGGAGCTGTTTTTT.

The chain recombines TRBV25-1 with TRBJ2-7; D gene ambiguous. CDR1 MGHDK and CDR2 SYGVNS come from the germline V gene. This CDR3 comprises 11 residues. V was cut by 3 bases and J by 4 bases, with 4 bases left in between. Here the CDR3 DNA reads TGTGCCAGCAGTGATACTTACGAGCAGTACTTC. Translating it yields CASSDTYEQYF.

This chain joins TRBV28 and TRBJ2-7; perhaps TRBD2 as D (5 bases). CDR1 MDHEN and CDR2 SYDVKM come from the germline V gene. CDR3 length: 14 amino acids. V gave up 2 bases and J gave up 2 bases, with 10 bases separating them. CDR3: CASSLIGETYEQYF. The CDR3 nucleotides read TGTGCCAGCAGTTTAATCGGGGAAACCTACGAGCAGTACTTC.

The V gene is TRBV20-1, the J gene TRBJ1-2, with D unclear. Germline V gene sequence: CDR1 DFQATT, CDR2 SNEGSKA (reference sequence). Trimming took 2 bases from V and 7 from J, leaving 23 bases between them. The CDR3 runs to 16 residues. The CDR3 DNA is TGCAGTGCTAGAATCGAAAGAGGGAAGGCGCCTAGTGGCTACACCTTC. Encoded protein: CSARIERGKAPSGYTF.

The V gene is TRBV4-1, the J gene TRBJ2-7; TRBD2 matches at 10 bases. Germline lookup yields CDR1 MGHRA and CDR2 YSYEKL. The length of the CDR3 is 16 residues. The V and J ends lost 0 bases and 4 bases, in that order; junction bases with no gene match: 6. The CDR3 here is CASSQDTAGGHYEQYF. The CDR3 bases are TGCGCCAGCAGCCAAGACACAGCGGGGGGGCATTACGAGCAGTACTTC.

The chain couples TRBV6-1 to TRBJ1-1, with D unresolved. The germline gives CDR1 MNHNS, CDR2 SASEGT. The V gene lost 6 bases and the J gene lost 7 bases, with 12 bases spanning the gap. The CDR3 consists of 12 residues. The CDR3 nucleotides are TGTGCCAGCAGACAAGGACCCCATGAAGCTTTCTTT. This gives the protein CASRQGPHEAFF.

The V gene is TRBV29-1, the J gene TRBJ1-1, with a possible D match to TRBD1 (5 bases). The length of the CDR3 is 11 residues. Trimming removed 6 bases at V and 8 bases at J, with 13 bases between. The germline CDR1 and CDR2 sequences are SQVTM and ANQGSEA. The DNA for the CDR3 is TGCAGCGTCCCTGAGGGACCCGAAGCTTTCTTT. Protein product: CSVPEGPEAFF.

This clonotype was detected only once. This chain connects TRBV6-6 to TRBJ2-3, with D possibly being TRBD2 (7 bases). The CDR3 loop spans 13 amino acids. Trimming stripped 5 bases from V and 8 bases from J, with 14 bases between. From germline, CDR1 is MNHNY and CDR2 SVGAGI (reference sequence). In DNA form, the CDR3 reads TGTGCCAGCAGTGACGGGGGGCTGGGTACGCAGTATTTT. Amino acids: CASSDGGLGTQYF.

The V call is TRBV25-1, the J call TRBJ1-4, with D perhaps matching TRBD1 (6 bases). CDR3 length: 12 amino acids. Trimming removed 6 bases from V and 7 bases from J, with 9 bases in between. The germline V gene encodes CDR1 MGHDK and CDR2 SYGVNS. The CDR3 here is CASRSRGEKLFF. The CDR3 DNA follows: TGTGCCAGCAGGAGCAGGGGTGAAAAACTGTTTTTT.

V usage is TRBV5-4 and J usage is TRBJ1-2; 11 bases are shared with TRBD1. J was trimmed by 4 bases and V by 4 bases; bases with no gene match: 6. Germline V gene data show CDR1 as SGHNT and CDR2 as YYREEE (reference sequence). The CDR3 length is 15 residues. CDR3: CASSQDRGRPYGYTF. Here the CDR3 DNA reads TGTGCCAGCAGCCAGGACAGGGGGCGCCCCTATGGCTACACCTTC. Variable domain in full (rest from reference TRBV5-4 and TRBJ1-2): ETGVTQSPTHLIKTRGQQVTLRCSSQSGHNTVSWYQQALGQGPQFIFQYYREEENGRGNFPPRFSGLQFPNYSSELNVNALELDDSALYLCASSQDRGRPYGYTFGSGTRLTVV.

The gene calls are TRBV21-1 and TRBJ2-7; the table's D gene call, TRBD1, was not cross checked with the DNA. TRBV21-1 counts as a pseudogene. This CDR3 has 16 residues. CDR3 sequence (DNA): TGTGCCAGCAGCAAAGCTACGGGACAGAGAAACTACGAGCAGTACTTC. Amino acids: CASSKATGQRNYEQYF.

This sequence joins TRBV3-1 and TRBJ2-7, with 11 positions matching TRBD2. The CDR3 is made up of 17 amino acids. Looked up from germline, CDR1 is LGHDT and CDR2 is YNNKEL (reference sequence). V dropped 1 base and J dropped 1; count of bases not matched to a gene: 6. This CDR3 is CASSQGWGLAVSYEQYF. In nucleotides, the CDR3 is TGTGCCAGCAGCCAAGGATGGGGACTAGCGGTTTCCTACGAGCAGTACTTC.

The gene calls are TRBV28 and TRBJ2-3; 8 bases match TRBD1. This CDR3 spans 16 amino acids. The germline gives CDR1 MDHEN, CDR2 SYDVKM. Trimming cost V 3 bases and J 3 bases; bases outside gene matches: 8. The CDR3, as DNA: TGTGCCAGCAGTTTTCTCCGGGACAGGCGGACAGATACGCAGTATTTT. Its protein is CASSFLRDRRTDTQYF. Supplemented by reference TRBV28 and TRBJ2-3, the full variable domain reads DVKVTQSSRYLVKRTGEKVFLECVQDMDHENMFWYRQDPGLGLRLIYFSYDVKMKEKGDIPEGYSVSREKKERFSLILESASTNQTSMYLCASSFLRDRRTDTQYFGPGTRLTVL.

This clonotype was counted only a few times. V and J are TRBV5-1 and TRBJ2-7; D remains ambiguous. V was shortened by 0 bases and J by 2 bases, with 6 bases between the two germline ends. The CDR3 length is 13 residues. CDR1 SGHRS and CDR2 YFSETQ come from the germline V gene. The CDR3 DNA sequence: TGCGCCAGCAGCTTGGGAGTGGCCTACGAGCAGTACTTC. The encoded protein is CASSLGVAYEQYF.

The rearrangement joins TRBV15 to TRBJ2-7; a possible D gene is TRBD2 (7 bases). The CDR3 runs to 16 residues. The V and J ends lost 5 bases and 4 bases respectively, with 21 bases between them. The germline CDR1 and CDR2 sequences are LNHNV and YYDKDF (reference sequence). In DNA, the CDR3 is TGTGCCACCAGCCGGAGCTCTGGCGGGGGCTATTACGAGCAGTACTTC. Translated, it gives CATSRSSGGGYYEQYF.

The rearrangement uses TRBV5-8 and TRBJ2-3; D uncertain. CDR3 length: 14 residues. Germline assignment: CDR1 SGHTS and CDR2 YDEGEE. Trimming shortened V by 1 base and J by 4 bases, and 10 bases separated the two germline ends. CDR3 region: CASSLYSGPDTQYF. The CDR3 DNA follows: TGTGCCAGCAGCTTGTACTCCGGCCCAGATACGCAGTATTTT.